This entry lists 22 T cell receptor beta chains sequenced from one sample in a study of blood T cell repertoires in COVID-19. The table came from immunoSEQ multiplex PCR; TCRdb's copy has only in-frame clones and leaves some out. This table has around 300,000 clones, around nine tenths appearing once. Sample: peripheral blood. Receptor source: a man over 45 with acute or convalescent COVID-19.

J is TRBJ2-4 and V is TRBV21-1; TRBD1, the table's D call, was not compared with the DNA. TRBV21-1 is described as a pseudogene. The CDR3 is made up of 13 amino acids. The CDR3 spells CASTETVKNIQYF. In nucleotides, the CDR3 is TGTGCCAGCACCGAGACAGTCAAAAACATTCAGTACTTC.

V usage is TRBV27 and J usage is TRBJ1-3; maybe TRBD1 (6 bases). V was trimmed by 3 bases and J by 4 bases, leaving 13 bases between them. CDR1 and CDR2 (germline): MNHEY, SMNVEV (reference sequence). This CDR3 spans 15 amino acids. CDR3 sequence reads: CASSFGGANGNTIYF. CDR3 sequence (DNA): TGTGCCAGCAGTTTCGGGGGGGCTAACGGAAACACCATATATTTT.

This clone was recorded a few times. This chain joins TRBV6-1 and TRBJ1-2; no clear D. This CDR3 has 14 amino acids. Trimming shortened V by 2 bases and J by 8 bases, and 15 bases separated the two germline ends. Germline values: CDR1 MNHNS, CDR2 SASEGT. Here the CDR3 DNA reads TGTGCCAGCAGTGAAACCCCGCGGGGATCCGGCTACACCTTC. As protein: CASSETPRGSGYTF.

CDR3 in amino acids: CASSQVSYGYTF. In DNA form, the CDR3 reads TGTGCCAGCAGCCAAGTTAGCTATGGCTACACCTTC. This sequence joins TRBV3-1 (or the pseudogene TRBV3-2) and TRBJ1-2; D unclear. CDR3 size: 12 residues. Trimming shortened V by 1 base and J by 4 bases, and 4 bases separated the two germline ends. The germline gives CDR1 LGHDT, CDR2 YNNKEL (reference sequence).

The chain employs TRBV7-9 and TRBJ2-3; 7 positions match TRBD2. CDR1 and CDR2 from the germline V gene are SEHNR and FQNEAQ (reference sequence). Trimming took 5 bases from V and 2 from J; bases not matched to a gene: 13. The CDR3 is 17 residues long. The chain's CDR3 is CASSPTGGSGATDTQYF. The CDR3 nucleotides read TGTGCCAGCAGCCCTACCGGGGGAAGCGGGGCCACAGATACGCAGTATTTT.

The chain is built from TRBV6-2 or TRBV6-3 and TRBJ2-3; no firm D call. V lost 1 base and J 2 bases, leaving 7 bases between the germline ends. The V gene's germline CDR1 is MNHEY and CDR2 SVGEGT. The CDR3 is 14 amino acids. The CDR3 bases are TGTGCCAGCAGTTACTTGGGCGCCACAGATACGCAGTATTTT. It translates to CASSYLGATDTQYF.

CDR3 sequence: CATGRGRDTQYF. CDR3 sequence (DNA): TGTGCCACCGGGCGGGGGAGAGATACGCAGTATTTT. The chain is built from TRBV3-1 (or the pseudogene TRBV3-2) and TRBJ2-3; TRBD2 aligns across 7 bases. V lost 10 bases to trimming and J lost 5 bases; unmatched junction nucleotides: 6. The length of the CDR3 is 12 residues. The V gene's germline CDR1 is LGHDT and CDR2 YNNKEL (reference sequence).

The chain couples TRBV10-3 to TRBJ2-3, with 9 bases that match TRBD1. CDR1 is ENHRY, CDR2 SYGVKD, per germline. With 5 bases clipped from V and 5 bases from J, the junction kept 5 bases outside the gene matches. The CDR3 runs to 14 residues. As DNA, the CDR3 is TGTGCCATCAGTCCCCGGACAGGGGTAGATACGCAGTATTTT. Residues: CAISPRTGVDTQYF.

This chain joins TRBV9 and TRBJ1-6; perhaps TRBD1 as D (6 bases). V was shortened by 0 bases and J by 6 bases, with 7 bases between the two germline ends. This CDR3 is 14 amino acids long. CDR1 is SGDLS and CDR2 is YYNGEE in the germline V gene. The DNA for the CDR3 is TGTGCCAGCAGCGTAGCAGGGGTTAATTCACCCCTCCACTTT. Its translation is CASSVAGVNSPLHF.

The chain links TRBV19 to TRBJ2-4; TRBD1 matches 8 bases. The germline gives CDR1 LNHDA, CDR2 SQIVND (reference sequence). Trimming took 7 bases from V and 6 from J; bases not matched to a gene: 8. The CDR3 is made up of 14 amino acids. The CDR3 region is CASTGRGRGNIQYF. DNA of the CDR3: TGTGCCAGTACCGGCAGGGGGCGCGGAAACATTCAGTACTTC.

The count of this clone is one. This sequence joins TRBV7-9 and TRBJ2-1; 9 bases are a match to TRBD1. CDR3 length equals 13 residues. The V segment lost 10 bases and the J segment 4 bases; nucleotides outside the gene matches: 5. Per the germline V gene, CDR1 is SEHNR and CDR2 is FQNEAQ (reference sequence). The CDR3, as DNA: TGTGCCATCTCGGGACAGGGTTACAATGAGCAGTTCTTC. This translates into CAISGQGYNEQFF.

The chain combines TRBV6-1 with TRBJ1-5, with D perhaps TRBD1 (6 bases). CDR1 is MNHNS, CDR2 SASEGT, per germline. The V gene lost 1 base and the J gene lost 4 bases, with 11 bases spanning the gap. The CDR3 loop spans 15 amino acids. The CDR3: CASSEGYRANQPQHF. The CDR3 coding sequence is TGTGCCAGCAGTGAAGGGTACAGGGCTAATCAGCCCCAGCATTTT.

The V and J genes are TRBV19 and TRBJ1-4; D gene ambiguous. The CDR3 contains 16 residues. Germline V lookup: CDR1 LNHDA, CDR2 SQIVND (reference sequence). Trimming removed 5 bases at V and 5 bases at J, with 18 bases between. CDR3 DNA sequence: TGTGCCAGTAGTTCCGGAGTTAGCTCATGGAATGAAAAACTGTTTTTT. It translates to CASSSGVSSWNEKLFF.

In regard to this clone: Mismatch with germline at one junction end may stem from a read error. The chain recombines TRBV5-4 with TRBJ2-3; weak D call: TRBD1 (5 bases). This CDR3 is 15 amino acids long. Germline V gene sequence: CDR1 SGHNT, CDR2 YYREEE (reference sequence). CDR3 amino acids: CASSLGMGPTYTQYF. The DNA of the CDR3 is TGTGCCAGCAGCTTGGGAATGGGGCCCACATATACGCAGTATTTT.

The gene calls are TRBV5-1 and TRBJ2-5, with 10 bases lining up with TRBD2. Germline V lookup: CDR1 SGHRS, CDR2 YFSETQ. This CDR3 spans 19 amino acids. V lost 6 bases to trimming and J lost 1 base; unmatched junction nucleotides: 18. The CDR3 DNA is TGCGCCAGCAACAAAGGCCTAGCGGGGGCCCACGAGGGCCAAGAGACCCAGTACTTC. This translates into CASNKGLAGAHEGQETQYF. The full variable domain, in which reference TRBV5-1 and TRBJ2-5 provide the parts outside the CDR3, is KAGVTQTPRYLIKTRGQQVTLSCSPISGHRSVSWYQQTPGQGLQFLFEYFSETQRNKGNFPGRFSGRQFSNSRSEMNVSTLELGDSALYLCASNKGLAGAHEGQETQYFGPGTRLLVL.

The CDR3 region has the DNA TGCGCCAGCAGTGTGATGGGGGGGCCTTCAGATACGCAGTATTTT. Its protein product is CASSVMGGPSDTQYF. This chain links TRBV5-1 with TRBJ2-3, with D possibly TRBD2 on 7 matching bases. CDR3 length: 15 amino acids. The V gene's germline CDR1 is SGHRS and CDR2 YFSETQ. V shed 5 bases and J shed 4 bases, with 17 bases lying between them. The variable domain in full, completed from reference TRBV5-1 and TRBJ2-3, reads KAGVTQTPRYLIKTRGQQVTLSCSPISGHRSVSWYQQTPGQGLQFLFEYFSETQRNKGNFPGRFSGRQFSNSRSEMNVSTLELGDSALYLCASSVMGGPSDTQYFGPGTRLTVL.

The gene calls are TRBV5-5 and TRBJ1-6; 7 nucleotides align to TRBD1. Trimming removed 0 bases from V and 7 bases from J; junction bases left unmatched: 4. This CDR3 is built from 15 residues. CDR1 is SGHKS and CDR2 is YYEKEE in the germline V gene (reference sequence). The CDR3 coding sequence is TGTGCCAGCAGCTTGGTGCCAGGGGGGAATTCACCCCTCCACTTT. This gives the protein CASSLVPGGNSPLHF.

The V gene is TRBV27, the J gene TRBJ1-2, with D uncertain. Germline values: CDR1 MNHEY, CDR2 SMNVEV (reference sequence). The germline V and J ends were trimmed by 0 bases and 4 bases, with 12 bases remaining between them. The length of the CDR3 is 15 residues. The CDR3 sequence: CASSLSGPGPYGYTF. In nucleotides, the CDR3 is TGTGCCAGCAGTTTATCGGGTCCAGGCCCCTATGGCTACACCTTC.

The table lists this clone with a few counts. Here the CDR3 reads CASTRDNNEQFF. In DNA form, the CDR3 reads TGCGCCAGCACCCGGGACAACAATGAGCAGTTCTTC. The V gene is TRBV5-1, the J gene TRBJ2-1; the D gene is possibly TRBD1 (6 bases). Deletions cut 6 bases from V and 5 bases from J, with 9 bases between. The CDR3 consists of 12 residues. Germline V CDR1 and CDR2: SGHRS, YFSETQ.

The V call is TRBV5-1, the J call TRBJ2-1, with 11 bases matching TRBD2. The CDR3 length is 16 residues. V lost 2 bases and J lost 0; bases outside the gene matches: 1. The germline V gene encodes CDR1 SGHRS and CDR2 YFSETQ. This CDR3 reads CASSLLAGVSYNEQFF. The CDR3 DNA follows: TGCGCCAGCAGCTTACTAGCGGGGGTCTCCTACAATGAGCAGTTCTTC.

This rearrangement joins TRBV3-1 (or the pseudogene TRBV3-2) to TRBJ1-1; the D gene is possibly TRBD1 (5 bases). Trimming removed 4 bases from V and 4 bases from J, with 13 bases in between. The CDR3 is 14 residues long. Looked up from germline, CDR1 is LGHDT and CDR2 is YNNKEL (reference sequence). Written as DNA, the CDR3 is TGTGCCAGCAGCCCTTGGGGGGGGAGCACTGAAGCTTTCTTT. It specifies CASSPWGGSTEAFF.

V usage is TRBV3-1 (or the pseudogene TRBV3-2) and J usage is TRBJ2-1, with 9 bases aligning to TRBD1. The V gene end was trimmed by 4 bases and the J gene end by 8 bases; junction bases not matched to a gene: 3. In germline, CDR1 is LGHDT, CDR2 YNNKEL (reference sequence). The CDR3 has 13 amino acids. The CDR3 DNA reads as TGTGCCAGCAGCCCGGGACAGGGCTATGAGCAGTTCTTC. Its translation: CASSPGQGYEQFF.